This T cell receptor (beta chain) appears in the sequencing data of a study of cytomegalovirus exposure and HLA in healthy donors. Of note for this clone: Its antigen is still unknown.

This PCR relied on a set of 60 Vbeta primers and 13 Jbeta primers. Assay used: immunoSEQ multiplex PCR; TCRdb lists only in-frame clones, some missing. The sample lists 120,000 or so clones, around 78% occurring once. Study findings and constraints: The authors enumerated under 200 TCR beta chains as linked to cytomegalovirus.

Trimming took 3 bases from V and 1 from J, leaving 11 bases between them. Germline-derived CDR1 and CDR2 are MDHEN and SYDVKM. The CDR3 consists of 15 residues. The TCR originated in a woman aged 40 to 50 in good health and CMV-seronegative. The chain carries TRBV28 and TRBJ2-3; D not certain. What was sequenced was PBMCs. The CDR3 nucleotides are TGTGCCAGCAGTTTTGATAGCATGGGCACAGATACGCAGTATTTT. It translates to CASSFDSMGTDTQYF.